This T cell receptor beta chain was documented in a study of blood T cell repertoires in COVID-19. Study at large: Some COVID-19 samples were acute and others convalescent; all came from the United States, Italy and Spain. T cells, B-cell-depleted T cells, or PBMCs supplied cDNA or gDNA.

The CDR3 is 16 amino acids. CDR1 and CDR2 (germline): SEHNR, FQNEAQ (reference sequence). With V trimmed by 4 bases and J by 3 bases, 4 bases remained unmatched. Produced via immunoSEQ multiplex PCR; TCRdb's table is partial and in-frame only. In the table there are under 130,000 clones, 82% of which are singletons. This chain joins TRBV7-9 and TRBJ2-3; 13 nucleotides align to TRBD2. The clonotype originates from an elderly woman with acute or convalescent COVID-19. The specimen was peripheral blood. Here the CDR3 DNA reads TGTGCCAGCAGCTGGACTAGCGGGAGTGGGACAGATACGCAGTATTTT. As protein: CASSWTSGSGTDTQYF.